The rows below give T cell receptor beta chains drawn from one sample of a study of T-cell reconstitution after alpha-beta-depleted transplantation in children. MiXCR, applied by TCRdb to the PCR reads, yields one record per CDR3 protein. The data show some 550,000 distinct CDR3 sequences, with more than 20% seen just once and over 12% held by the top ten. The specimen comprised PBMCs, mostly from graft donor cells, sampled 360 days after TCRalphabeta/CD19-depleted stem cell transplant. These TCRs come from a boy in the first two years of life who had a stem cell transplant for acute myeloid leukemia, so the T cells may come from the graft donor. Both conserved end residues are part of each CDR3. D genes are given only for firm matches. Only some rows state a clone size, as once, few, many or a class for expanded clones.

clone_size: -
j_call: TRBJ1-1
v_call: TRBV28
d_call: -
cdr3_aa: CATEGGRYTEAFF
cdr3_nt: TGTGCCACCGAGGGGGGGAGGTACACTGAAGCTTTCTTT

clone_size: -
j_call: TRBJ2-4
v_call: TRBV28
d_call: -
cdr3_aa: CASSFPLNIQYF
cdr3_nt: TGTGCCAGCAGTTTTCCGTTAAACATTCAGTACTTC

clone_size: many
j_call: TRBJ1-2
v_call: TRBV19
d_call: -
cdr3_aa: CASSILGGRPYGYTF
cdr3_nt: TGTGCCAGTAGTATTCTGGGAGGACGACCCTATGGCTACACCTTC

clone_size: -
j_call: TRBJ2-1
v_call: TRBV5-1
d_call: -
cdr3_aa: CASSLDIGISLNEQFF
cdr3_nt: TGCGCCAGCAGCTTGGATATAGGGATCTCCCTCAATGAGCAGTTCTTC

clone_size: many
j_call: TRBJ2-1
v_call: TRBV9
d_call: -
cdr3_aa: CASSERQGLYNEQFF
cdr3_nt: TGTGCCAGCAGCGAGAGGCAAGGACTTTACAATGAGCAGTTCTTC

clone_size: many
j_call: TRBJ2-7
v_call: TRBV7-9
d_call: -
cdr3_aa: CASSFQTESYEQYF
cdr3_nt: TGTGCCAGCAGCTTCCAGACGGAGTCCTACGAGCAGTACTTC

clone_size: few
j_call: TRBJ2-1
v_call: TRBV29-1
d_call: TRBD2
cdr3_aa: CSVAGASGDPYNEQFF
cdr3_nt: TGCAGCGTCGCGGGGGCTAGCGGGGACCCTTACAATGAGCAGTTCTTC

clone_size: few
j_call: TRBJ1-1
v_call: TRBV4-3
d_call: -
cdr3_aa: CASSQDSGHVNTEAFF
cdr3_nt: TGCGCCAGCAGCCAAGATAGCGGGCACGTGAACACTGAAGCTTTCTTT

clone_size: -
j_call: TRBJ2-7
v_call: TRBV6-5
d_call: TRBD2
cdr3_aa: CASSYWEGSTYEQYF
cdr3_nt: TGTGCCAGCAGTTATTGGGAGGGGTCTACCTACGAGCAGTACTTC

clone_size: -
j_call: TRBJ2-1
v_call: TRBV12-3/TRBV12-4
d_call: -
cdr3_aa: CASSLRRNYNEQFF
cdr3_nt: TGTGCCAGCAGTTTAAGGCGGAACTACAATGAGCAGTTCTTC

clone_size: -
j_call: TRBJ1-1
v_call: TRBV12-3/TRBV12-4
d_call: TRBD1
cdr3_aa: CASSFVTGGTANTEAFF
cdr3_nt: TGTGCCAGCAGTTTTGTCACTGGGGGGACAGCGAACACTGAAGCTTTCTTT

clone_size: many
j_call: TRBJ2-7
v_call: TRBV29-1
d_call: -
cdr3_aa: CSARTVEVYEQYF
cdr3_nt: TGCAGCGCCCGGACTGTCGAAGTCTACGAGCAGTACTTC

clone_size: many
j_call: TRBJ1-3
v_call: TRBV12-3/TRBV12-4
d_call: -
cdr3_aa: CASSLGTDSGNTIYF
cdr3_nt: TGTGCCAGCAGTTTAGGGACGGACTCTGGAAACACCATATATTTT

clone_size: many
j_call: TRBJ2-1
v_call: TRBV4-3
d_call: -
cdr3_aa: CASSQDRGSSYNEQFF
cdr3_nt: TGCGCCAGCAGCCAAGATCGGGGGAGCTCCTACAATGAGCAGTTCTTC

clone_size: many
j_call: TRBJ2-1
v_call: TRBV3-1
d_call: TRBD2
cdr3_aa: CASSQDLAGGPRSYNEQFF
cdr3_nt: TGTGCCAGCAGCCAAGACCTAGCGGGGGGCCCTCGCTCCTACAATGAGCAGTTCTTC

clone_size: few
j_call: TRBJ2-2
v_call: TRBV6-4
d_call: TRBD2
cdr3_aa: CASSDSASGGRGTGELFF
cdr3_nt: TGTGCCAGCAGTGACTCGGCTAGCGGGGGCCGAGGCACCGGGGAGCTGTTTTTT

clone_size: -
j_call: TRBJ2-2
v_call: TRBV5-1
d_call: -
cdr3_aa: CASSNQNTGELFF
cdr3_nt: TGCGCCAGCAGCAACCAGAACACCGGGGAGCTGTTTTTT

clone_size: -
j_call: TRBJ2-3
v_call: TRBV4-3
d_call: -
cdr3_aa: CASSQDLAGASTDTQYF
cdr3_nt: TGCGCCAGCAGCCAAGATCTGGCAGGGGCCAGCACAGATACGCAGTATTTT

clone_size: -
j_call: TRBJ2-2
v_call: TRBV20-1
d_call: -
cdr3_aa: CSALGPARGELFF
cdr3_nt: TGCAGTGCTCTGGGGCCCGCACGCGGGGAGCTGTTTTTT

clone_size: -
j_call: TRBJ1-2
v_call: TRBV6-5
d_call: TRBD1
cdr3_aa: CASSFETGTAYGYTF
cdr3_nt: TGTGCCAGCAGTTTCGAAACCGGGACAGCTTATGGCTACACCTTC

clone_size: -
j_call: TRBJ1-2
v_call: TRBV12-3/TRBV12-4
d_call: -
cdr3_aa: CASSSLSLQGRDYGYTF
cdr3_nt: TGTGCCAGCAGTTCCCTGTCCCTCCAGGGGCGGGACTATGGCTACACCTTC

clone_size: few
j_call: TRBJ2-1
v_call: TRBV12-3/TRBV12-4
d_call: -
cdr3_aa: CASSSLDEQFF
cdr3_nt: TGTGCCAGCAGCAGCCTTGATGAGCAGTTCTTC

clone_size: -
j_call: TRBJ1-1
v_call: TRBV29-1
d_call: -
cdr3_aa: CSANRIRGNTEAFF
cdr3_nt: TGCAGCGCTAACAGGATCCGAGGGAACACTGAAGCTTTCTTT

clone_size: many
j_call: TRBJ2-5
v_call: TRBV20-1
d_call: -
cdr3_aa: CSADGEVGETQYF
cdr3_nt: TGCAGTGCCGACGGGGAAGTAGGAGAGACCCAGTACTTC

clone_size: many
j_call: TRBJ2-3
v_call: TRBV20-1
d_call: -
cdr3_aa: CSARQDPYGDTQYF
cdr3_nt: TGCAGTGCAAGACAGGACCCTTACGGAGATACGCAGTATTTT

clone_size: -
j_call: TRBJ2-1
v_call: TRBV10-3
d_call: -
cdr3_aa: CAIKARDGGSYNEQFF
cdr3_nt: TGTGCCATCAAGGCGAGGGATGGGGGGTCCTACAATGAGCAGTTCTTC

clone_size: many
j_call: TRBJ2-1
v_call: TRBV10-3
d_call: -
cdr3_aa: CAINPGTNSYNEQFF
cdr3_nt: TGTGCCATCAACCCAGGGACCAATTCCTACAATGAGCAGTTCTTC

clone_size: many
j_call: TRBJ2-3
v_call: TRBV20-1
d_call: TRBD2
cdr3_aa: CSARDTTSGGPDTQYF
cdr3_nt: TGCAGTGCTAGAGATACGACTAGCGGGGGTCCAGATACGCAGTATTTT

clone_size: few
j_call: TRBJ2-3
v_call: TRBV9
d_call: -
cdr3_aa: CASSVGVTTDTQYF
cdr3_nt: TGTGCCAGCAGCGTAGGTGTCACCACAGATACGCAGTATTTT

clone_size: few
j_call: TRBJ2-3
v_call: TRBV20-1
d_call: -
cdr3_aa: CSANLLTGLDDTQYF
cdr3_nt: TGCAGTGCTAACCTCCTTACAGGGCTGGATGATACGCAGTATTTT

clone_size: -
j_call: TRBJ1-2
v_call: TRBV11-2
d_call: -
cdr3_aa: CASSIGTETNYGYTF
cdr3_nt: TGTGCCAGCAGCATAGGGACGGAGACTAACTATGGCTACACCTTC

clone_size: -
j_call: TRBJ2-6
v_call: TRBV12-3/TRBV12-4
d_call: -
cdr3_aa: CTSKSSGKGWTGANVLTF
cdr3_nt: TGTACCAGCAAATCATCAGGGAAAGGCTGGACTGGGGCCAACGTCCTGACTTTC